Below, 31 T cell receptor beta chains from the same sample are listed, as sequenced in a study of cytomegalovirus exposure and HLA in healthy donors. Both 60 Vbeta primers and 13 Jbeta primers went into the PCR. Repertoires were generated with immunoSEQ multiplex PCR, while TCRdb's copy carries only in-frame clones and drops some. The sample carries 100,000 to 130,000 clones, around 69% recorded once. The sample taken for sequencing was PBMCs. These receptor sequences come from a man aged 18-30 years in good health and CMV-seronegative.

This clone was detected a few times. The chain couples TRBV5-1 to TRBJ2-3; 7 bases align to TRBD2. Germline V gene lookup returns CDR1 SGHRS and CDR2 YFSETQ. The CDR3 spans 15 residues. V dropped 6 bases and J dropped 4; count of bases not matched to a gene: 11. CDR3 in DNA: TGCGCCAGCACCCTGGCGGTGGGAGGGGCAGATACGCAGTATTTT. Translation: CASTLAVGGADTQYF.

This clone was recorded a few times. The V and J genes are TRBV6-5 and TRBJ1-5; 8 positions agree with TRBD1. V lost 5 bases to trimming and J lost 4 bases; unmatched junction nucleotides: 4. CDR3 length: 14 residues. Germline lookup yields CDR1 MNHEY and CDR2 SVGAGI. The CDR3 loop is CASSLNRGNQPQHF. The DNA for the CDR3 is TGTGCCAGCAGTCTGAACAGGGGGAATCAGCCCCAGCATTTT.

The chain links TRBV7-9 to TRBJ1-4, with no clear D. CDR3 length: 13 amino acids. The V and J ends lost 1 base and 8 bases respectively, with 8 bases between them. Germline V gives CDR1 SEHNR, CDR2 FQNEAQ (reference sequence). The CDR3 sequence is CASSLVLGEKLFF. CDR3 bases: TGTGCCAGCAGCTTAGTACTAGGCGAAAAACTGTTTTTT.

V gene TRBV6-1 combines with J gene TRBJ1-6, with 7 bases matching TRBD1. The germline gives CDR1 MNHNS, CDR2 SASEGT. The CDR3 loop spans 15 amino acids. Unmatched junction bases numbered 11, after V lost 6 bases and J lost 9 bases. The DNA of the CDR3 is TGTGCCAGCAGGACCGGGACAGTGATACTTTCACCCCTCCACTTT. Its translation is CASRTGTVILSPLHF.

The CDR3, as DNA: TGTGCCAGCAGCTTGGTCCGGGGAAGCTATGGCTACACCTTC. This translates into CASSLVRGSYGYTF. This chain joins TRBV5-6 and TRBJ1-2; D remains unclear. Trimming shortened V by 0 bases and J by 4 bases, and 10 bases separated the two germline ends. The CDR3 contains 14 residues. The germline CDR1 and CDR2 sequences are SGHDT and YYEEEE. The whole variable domain, remainder taken from reference TRBV5-6 and TRBJ1-2, is DAGVTQSPTHLIKTRGQQVTLRCSPKSGHDTVSWYQQALGQGPQFIFQYYEEEERQRGNFPDRFSGHQFPNYSSELNVNALLLGDSALYLCASSLVRGSYGYTFGSGTRLTVV.

This chain uses TRBV19 with TRBJ1-2; TRBD1 might be the D (5 bases). The length of the CDR3 is 11 residues. V was shortened by 10 bases and J by 4 bases, with 10 bases between the two germline ends. Germline V gives CDR1 LNHDA, CDR2 SQIVND (reference sequence). CDR3 sequence reads: CATRTPYGYTF. CDR3 sequence (DNA): TGTGCCACAAGGACACCCTATGGCTACACCTTC.

The J gene is TRBJ2-2, the V gene TRBV5-1, with TRBD1 matching over 8 bases. V shed 3 bases, J shed 1 base, and the junction held 8 bases outside the gene matches. Germline V gene data show CDR1 as SGHRS and CDR2 as YFSETQ. The CDR3 is 17 amino acids. CDR3 region: CASSYYPGTGNTGELFF. The CDR3 coding sequence is TGCGCCAGCAGCTATTACCCAGGGACAGGGAACACCGGGGAGCTGTTTTTT.

This chain connects TRBV7-9 to TRBJ2-3; D is possibly TRBD2 (6 bases). CDR1 is SEHNR and CDR2 is FQNEAQ in the germline V gene (reference sequence). V was cut by 11 bases and J by 3 bases, with 12 bases left in between. This CDR3 comprises 12 residues. The CDR3 loop reads CAGRGLTDTQYF. The CDR3 DNA is TGTGCCGGGCGGGGACTTACAGATACGCAGTATTTT.

This clone was found a few times. J is TRBJ2-2 and V is TRBV5-6; possible D gene TRBD1, 5 bases. The germline V and J ends were trimmed by 0 bases and 3 bases, with 6 bases remaining between them. This CDR3 region has 14 residues. Germline V gene lookup returns CDR1 SGHDT and CDR2 YYEEEE. CDR3 in DNA: TGTGCCAGCAGCTTGGGACAGTACACCGGGGAGCTGTTTTTT. Amino acids: CASSLGQYTGELFF. Full variable domain (rest looked up from reference TRBV5-6 and TRBJ2-2): DAGVTQSPTHLIKTRGQQVTLRCSPKSGHDTVSWYQQALGQGPQFIFQYYEEEERQRGNFPDRFSGHQFPNYSSELNVNALLLGDSALYLCASSLGQYTGELFFGEGSRLTVL.

The rearrangement uses TRBV2 and TRBJ1-4, with D possibly TRBD1 on 5 matching bases. The germline CDR1 and CDR2 sequences are SNHLY and FYNNEI. The CDR3 loop spans 15 amino acids. The V end lost 7 bases, the J end lost 0 bases, and 12 bases lay between the germline ends. The CDR3 sequence: CASTPTRATNEKLFF. CDR3 coding DNA: TGTGCCAGCACCCCGACCAGGGCAACTAATGAAAAACTGTTTTTT.

This sequence joins TRBV7-2 and TRBJ2-3; TRBD1 matches 11 bases. Trimming removed 1 base from V and 8 bases from J; junction bases left unmatched: 5. Germline CDR1 and CDR2: SGHTA and FQGNSA. CDR3 length equals 15 residues. Here the CDR3 reads CASSLGTGGAGTQYF. The CDR3 DNA reads TGTGCCAGCAGCTTAGGGACAGGGGGCGCAGGTACGCAGTATTTT. Full variable domain (remainder filled in from reference TRBV7-2 and TRBJ2-3): GAGVSQSPSNKVTEKGKDVELRCDPISGHTALYWYRQSLGQGLEFLIYFQGNSAPDKSGLPSDRFSAERTGGSVSTLTIQRTQQEDSAVYLCASSLGTGGAGTQYFGPGTRLTVL.

The chain recombines TRBV19 with TRBJ2-7, with D perhaps matching TRBD1 (6 bases). There are 14 residues in the CDR3. Looked up from germline, CDR1 is LNHDA and CDR2 is SQIVND (reference sequence). The V and J ends lost 5 bases and 3 bases respectively, with 14 bases between them. CDR3 DNA sequence: TGTGCCAGTAGTCTCCGGACAGAGTACTACGAGCAGTACTTC. It specifies CASSLRTEYYEQYF.

The chain recombines TRBV7-2 with TRBJ2-3; the match to TRBD2 covers 10 bases. Germline lookup yields CDR1 SGHTA and CDR2 FQGNSA. The CDR3 contains 15 residues. V shed 6 bases and J 4 bases; nucleotides not matched to a gene: 7. The CDR3 loop is CASSIAGGHADTQYF. CDR3 bases: TGTGCCAGCAGTATAGCGGGGGGCCACGCAGATACGCAGTATTTT.

V and J are TRBV5-6 and TRBJ2-4; tentative D call: TRBD1 (6 bases). With 1 base removed from V and 5 bases from J, the gap between germline ends came to 10 bases. The CDR3 extends over 14 amino acids. The germline gives CDR1 SGHDT, CDR2 YYEEEE. In nucleotides, the CDR3 is TGTGCCAGCAGCTTGTCCGGGACACAAAACATTCAGTACTTC. This translates into CASSLSGTQNIQYF.

This clone was observed a single time. The junction does not match germline at one end; this may be a read error. The chain couples TRBV7-9 to TRBJ2-7, with 9 bases fitting TRBD1. CDR1 and CDR2 from the germline V gene are SEHNR and FQNEAQ (reference sequence). CDR3 length: 14 amino acids. Here the CDR3 reads CSSSPTGGSYEQYF. Written as DNA, the CDR3 is TGTTCCAGCAGCCCCACAGGGGGCTCTTACGAGCAGTACTTC.

The genes are TRBV5-4 and TRBJ1-2; D is ambiguous. V lost 2 bases and J 4 bases, leaving 9 bases between the germline ends. Germline V gene data show CDR1 as SGHNT and CDR2 as YYREEE (reference sequence). This CDR3 has 13 residues. Here the CDR3 DNA reads TGTGCCAGCAGCTTAGGAGGACGCTATGGCTACACCTTC. Translating gives CASSLGGRYGYTF.

J is TRBJ2-3 and V is TRBV7-9; D may be TRBD1 (6 bases). The CDR3 totals 14 residues. Trimming removed 3 bases from V and 5 bases from J, with 12 bases in between. Per the germline V gene, CDR1 is SEHNR and CDR2 is FQNEAQ (reference sequence). In DNA, the CDR3 is TGTGCCAGCAGCTTTAGGCCAGGGGAAGATACGCAGTATTTT. This encodes CASSFRPGEDTQYF.

This rearrangement joins TRBV7-8 to TRBJ2-6; the match to TRBD1 covers 10 bases. Per the germline V gene, CDR1 is SGHVS and CDR2 is FQNEAQ. Germline trimming cut 5 bases from V and 2 bases from J; bases unmatched to any gene: 3. The CDR3 has 16 amino acids. DNA for the CDR3: TGTGCCAGCAGCCAGACAGGGGGCGCTGGGGCCAACGTCCTGACTTTC. Encoded protein: CASSQTGGAGANVLTF.

The rearrangement links TRBV28 to TRBJ1-6; D is unclear. Looked up from germline, CDR1 is MDHEN and CDR2 is SYDVKM. V was cut by 4 bases and J by 7 bases, with 11 bases left in between. This CDR3 region has 14 residues. The CDR3 DNA reads TGTGCCAGCAGTTCCTACAGCGGAAATTCACCCCTCCACTTT. Protein sequence: CASSSYSGNSPLHF.

V and J are TRBV6-5 and TRBJ1-5; possible D gene TRBD1, 5 bases. The CDR3 runs 16 residues. V was clipped by 0 bases and J by 2 bases, with 11 bases between them. CDR1 and CDR2 (germline): MNHEY, SVGAGI. DNA for the CDR3: TGTGCCAGCAGTTACTCTAGAGGCAGGGGCAATCAGCCCCAGCATTTT. It codes for CASSYSRGRGNQPQHF.

The chain links TRBV27 to TRBJ2-1, with D possibly being TRBD1 (6 bases). V was pared by 7 bases and J by 11 bases, with 21 bases between. Germline V gene sequence: CDR1 MNHEY, CDR2 SMNVEV (reference sequence). This CDR3 is 14 amino acids long. This CDR3 is CASTRSGTPAKQFF. CDR3 in DNA: TGTGCCAGCACTCGTTCCGGGACACCGGCGAAGCAGTTCTTC.

The chain carries TRBV13 and TRBJ1-5, with 7 bases lining up with TRBD1. The CDR3 has 15 amino acids. The germline CDR1 and CDR2 sequences are PRHDT and FYEKMQ (reference sequence). Losses at the gene ends were 4 bases for V and 4 bases for J; bases not matched to a gene: 7. CDR3 nucleotide sequence: TGTGCCAGCAGCTGGAGGGGACAGCGGAATCAGCCCCAGCATTTT. Residues: CASSWRGQRNQPQHF.

The chain combines TRBV2 with TRBJ1-1, with a tentative D call TRBD1 (6 bases). The germline gives CDR1 SNHLY, CDR2 FYNNEI. V shed 7 bases and J shed 6 bases, with 18 bases lying between them. This CDR3 has 14 residues. CDR3 DNA: TGTGCCAGCATCTACAGGGTGGCGGGCGCTGAAGCTTTCTTT. Translating gives CASIYRVAGAEAFF.

The rearrangement uses TRBV4-3 and TRBJ2-7, with a possible D match to TRBD1 (7 bases). The germline gives CDR1 LGHNA, CDR2 YSLEER. This CDR3 has 15 amino acids. Trimming cost V 0 bases and J 2 bases, with 11 bases left between them. This chain's CDR3 is CASSQEARGAYEQYF. The CDR3 nucleotides are TGCGCCAGCAGCCAAGAGGCCAGGGGGGCCTACGAGCAGTACTTC.

The genes are TRBV7-8 and TRBJ2-7, with a possible D match to TRBD2 (5 bases). Germline V gives CDR1 SGHVS, CDR2 FQNEAQ. V was trimmed by 1 base and J by 3 bases, leaving 13 bases between them. The CDR3 is 15 amino acids. CDR3 residues: CASSLGSGLYYEQYF. DNA for the CDR3: TGTGCCAGCAGCTTAGGAAGCGGCCTCTACTACGAGCAGTACTTC.

The V gene is TRBV4-1, the J gene TRBJ1-1; 11 bases align to TRBD1. Germline assignment: CDR1 MGHRA and CDR2 YSYEKL. V was pared by 5 bases and J by 5 bases, with 7 bases of the junction left unmatched. The CDR3 length is 15 residues. The CDR3 coding sequence is TGCGCCAGCAGCTACTCAGGGACAGGGGGGACTGAAGCTTTCTTT. Its protein is CASSYSGTGGTEAFF.

This chain links TRBV10-3 with TRBJ1-1; D is perhaps TRBD1 (5 bases). V dropped 9 bases and J dropped 5 bases, with 16 bases sitting between them. Germline loops: CDR1 ENHRY, CDR2 SYGVKD. The CDR3 extends over 13 amino acids. For the CDR3, the DNA is TGTGCCATTGGCCCCAGGGAGGTGACTGAAGCTTTCTTT. Amino acid sequence: CAIGPREVTEAFF.

The chain employs TRBV10-3 and TRBJ1-6; no firm D call. Germline V gene lookup returns CDR1 ENHRY and CDR2 SYGVKD. This CDR3 region has 13 residues. Trimming stripped 2 bases from V and 11 bases from J, with 10 bases between. The CDR3 region is CAISEGSEAPLHF. The CDR3 DNA follows: TGTGCCATCAGTGAGGGGAGTGAGGCACCCCTCCACTTT.

The chain joins TRBV5-4 to TRBJ2-3, with D unclear. Looked up from germline, CDR1 is SGHNT and CDR2 is YYREEE (reference sequence). The CDR3 contains 13 residues. Trimming removed 1 base at V and 5 bases at J, with 8 bases between. The CDR3 loop reads CASSLYSRDTQYF. In nucleotides, the CDR3 is TGTGCCAGCAGCTTGTATAGCCGAGATACGCAGTATTTT.

The rearrangement joins TRBV15 to TRBJ1-4; D gene ambiguous. The CDR3 is 13 residues long. Trimming shortened V by 0 bases and J by 8 bases, and 7 bases separated the two germline ends. Germline CDR1 is LNHNV and CDR2 is YYDKDF (reference sequence). The CDR3 nucleotides are TGTGCCACCAGCAGAGATAGAGGAGAAAAACTGTTTTTT. Encoded protein: CATSRDRGEKLFF.

This clone was seen just once. The rearrangement joins TRBV6-5 to TRBJ2-1, with D possibly matching TRBD2 (5 bases). The germline V and J ends were trimmed by 3 bases and 5 bases, with 8 bases remaining between them. This CDR3 region has 13 residues. CDR1 and CDR2 from the germline V gene are MNHEY and SVGAGI. Here the CDR3 DNA reads TGTGCCAGCAGTTATCACGGGGACAATGAGCAGTTCTTC. It translates to CASSYHGDNEQFF.